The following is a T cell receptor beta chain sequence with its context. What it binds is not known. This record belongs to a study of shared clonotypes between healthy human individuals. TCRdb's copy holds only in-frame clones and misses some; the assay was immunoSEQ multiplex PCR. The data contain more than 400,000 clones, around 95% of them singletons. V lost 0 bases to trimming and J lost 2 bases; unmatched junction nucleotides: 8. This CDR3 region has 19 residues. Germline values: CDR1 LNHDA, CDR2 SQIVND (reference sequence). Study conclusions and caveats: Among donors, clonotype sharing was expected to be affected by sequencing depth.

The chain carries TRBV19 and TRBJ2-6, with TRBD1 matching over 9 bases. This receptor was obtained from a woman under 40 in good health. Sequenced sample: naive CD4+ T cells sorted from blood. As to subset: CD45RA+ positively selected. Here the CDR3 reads CASSIEAGQGFTGANVLTF. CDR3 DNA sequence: TGTGCCAGTAGTATAGAGGCGGGACAGGGATTTACTGGGGCCAACGTCCTGACTTTC.